This T cell receptor (beta chain) was sequenced for a study of blood T cell repertoires in COVID-19. Study information: Specimens from acute and convalescent COVID-19 originated in the United States, Italy and Spain.

V shed 4 bases and J shed 5 bases, with 20 bases lying between them. This CDR3 is built from 16 residues. Germline V gene lookup returns CDR1 LGHDT and CDR2 YNNKEL (reference sequence). In its sample, this clone was seen once. Grouping used clinical history reported by participants in a survey and questionnaire. Recovered status applied to Cohort 3 donors who had two consecutive negative PCRs. It also applied to those with clearance or with symptom resolution. The data were produced by immunoSEQ multiplex PCR, yet TCRdb's version contains in-frame clones alone and is incomplete. The table includes a few hundred thousand clones, around 81% detected once.

The clonotype was recovered from a middle-aged man who had recovered from COVID-19. Sequencing was performed on PBMCs or T cells enriched from blood (not recorded which). V is TRBV3-1 (or the pseudogene TRBV3-2) and J is TRBJ1-1; perhaps TRBD1 as D (6 bases). CDR3 nucleotides: TGTGCCAGCAGCCCCGCGAGGGGGGGGCTCGGGACTGAAGCTTTCTTT. Translation gives CASSPARGGLGTEAFF.